This T cell receptor (beta chain) stems from a study of T cell repertoires in cytomegalovirus infection. Study-wide background: Recently identified HLA-C-restricted and well-studied HLA-B-restricted CMV epitopes were used. It was the public TCR beta signatures that indicated both CMV infection and matching HLA type. Study conclusions and caveats: The study found HLA-C-restricted CMV-specific TCR beta clonotypes dominating the ex vivo response. Cumulative frequency of public TCR beta families picked out carriers of CMV plus the relevant HLA.

TCRdb redid the calling of the reads with MiXCR, one entry per CDR3 protein. Of about half a million distinct CDR3 sequences listed, more than 30% are singletons. About this clonotype: What it binds is not known.

This CDR3 region has 15 residues. CDR1 and CDR2 (germline): SGHTA, FQGTGA. The V gene end was trimmed by 5 bases and the J gene end by 2 bases; junction bases not matched to a gene: 5. V is TRBV7-3 and J is TRBJ1-3; 8 bases are shared with TRBD1. The TCR comes from a human donor in good health (CMV status not recorded). Some clones in this sample may be carry-over from other donors' samples. This sample comprised cultured PBMCs, obtained from culture after CMV antigen stimulation. The CDR3 DNA reads as TGTGCCAGCAGCCCCCAACAGGGGGCTGGAAACACCATATATTTT. Translating it yields CASSPQQGAGNTIYF.